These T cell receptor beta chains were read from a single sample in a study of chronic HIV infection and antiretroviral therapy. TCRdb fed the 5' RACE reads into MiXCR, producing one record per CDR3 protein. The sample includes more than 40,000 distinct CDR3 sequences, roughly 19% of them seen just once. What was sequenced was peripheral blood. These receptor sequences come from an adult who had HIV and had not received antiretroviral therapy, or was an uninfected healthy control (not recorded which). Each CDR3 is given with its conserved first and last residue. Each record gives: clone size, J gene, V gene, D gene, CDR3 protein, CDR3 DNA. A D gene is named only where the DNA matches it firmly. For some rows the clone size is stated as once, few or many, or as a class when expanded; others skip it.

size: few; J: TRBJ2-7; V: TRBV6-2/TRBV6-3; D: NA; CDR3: CASSYKGFSYEQYF; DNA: TGTGCCAGCAGTTACAAGGGGTTCTCCTACGAGCAGTACTTC
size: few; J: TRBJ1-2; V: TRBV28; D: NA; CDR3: CASTLTADYGYTF; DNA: TGTGCCAGCACCCTGACGGCAGATTATGGCTACACCTTC
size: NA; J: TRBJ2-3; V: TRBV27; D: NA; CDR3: CASSPPRLDTQYF; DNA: TGTGCCAGCAGTCCTCCCCGATTAGATACGCAGTATTTT
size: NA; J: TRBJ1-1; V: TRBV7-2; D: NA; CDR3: CASSFREQGKSSGAFF; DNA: TGTGCCAGCAGCTTCCGGGAACAGGGAAAATCAAGTGGAGCTTTCTTT
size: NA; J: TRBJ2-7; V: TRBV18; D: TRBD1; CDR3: CASSLRTGLIDEQYF; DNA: TGTGCCAGCTCATTAAGGACAGGGTTAATCGACGAGCAGTACTTC
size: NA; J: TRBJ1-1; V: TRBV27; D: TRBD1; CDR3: CASSWGQALNTEAFF; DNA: TGTGCCAGCAGCTGGGGACAGGCGCTGAACACTGAAGCTTTCTTT
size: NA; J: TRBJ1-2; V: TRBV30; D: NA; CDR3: CAWSGWGDGYTF; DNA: TGTGCCTGGAGTGGCTGGGGGGATGGCTACACCTTC
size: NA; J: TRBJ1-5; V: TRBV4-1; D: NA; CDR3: CASSQTGRNQPQHF; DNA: TGCGCCAGCAGCCAAACAGGTCGGAATCAGCCCCAGCATTTT
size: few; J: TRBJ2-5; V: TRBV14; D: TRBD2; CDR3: CASSQDSPLAGYQETQYF; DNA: TGTGCCAGCAGCCAAGATTCCCCACTAGCGGGGTACCAAGAGACCCAGTACTTC
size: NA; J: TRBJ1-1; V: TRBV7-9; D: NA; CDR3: CASSLARQLNTEAFF; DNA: TGTGCCAGCAGCTTGGCCAGACAATTGAACACTGAAGCTTTCTTT
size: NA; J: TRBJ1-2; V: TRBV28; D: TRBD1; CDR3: CASSFWRDRGRRGYTF; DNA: TGTGCCAGCAGTTTCTGGCGGGACAGGGGGCGGAGAGGCTACACCTTC
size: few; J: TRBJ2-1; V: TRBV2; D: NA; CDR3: CASSRQGRYNEQFF; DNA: TGTGCCAGCAGTAGGCAGGGCCGATACAATGAGCAGTTCTTC
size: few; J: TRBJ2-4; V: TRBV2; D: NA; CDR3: CASSVNIQYF; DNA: TGTGCCAGCAGTGTCAACATTCAGTACTTC
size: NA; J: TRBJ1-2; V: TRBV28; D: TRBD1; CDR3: CVSRTGDGYTF; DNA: TGTGTCAGCAGGACAGGGGACGGCTACACCTTC
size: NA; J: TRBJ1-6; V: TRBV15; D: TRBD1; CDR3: CATSRERGQGSPLHF; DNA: TGTGCCACCAGCAGAGAAAGGGGACAGGGTTCACCCCTCCACTTT
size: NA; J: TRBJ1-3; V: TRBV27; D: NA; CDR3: CASKRGSGNTIYF; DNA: TGTGCCAGCAAGAGGGGTTCTGGAAACACCATATATTTT
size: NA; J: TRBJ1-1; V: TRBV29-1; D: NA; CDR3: CSVEDQPLRGAFF; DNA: TGCAGCGTTGAAGACCAGCCCCTTAGGGGTGCTTTCTTT
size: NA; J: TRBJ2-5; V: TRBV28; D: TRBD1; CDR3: CASSLLTGQAEGAQYF; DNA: TGTGCCAGCAGTTTATTAACGGGACAGGCCGAAGGGGCCCAGTACTTC
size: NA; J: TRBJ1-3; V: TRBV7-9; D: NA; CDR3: CASSPSGTDGNTIYF; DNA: TGTGCCAGCAGCCCGAGTGGTACAGATGGAAACACCATATATTTT
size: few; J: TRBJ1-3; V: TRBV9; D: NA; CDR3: CASSVGPNSGNTIYF; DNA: TGTGCCAGCAGCGTAGGACCGAACTCTGGAAACACCATATATTTT
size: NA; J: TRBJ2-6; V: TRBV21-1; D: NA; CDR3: CASSKWGGSRAGANVLTF; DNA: TGTGCCAGCAGCAAATGGGGGGGGAGCAGGGCTGGGGCCAACGTCCTGACTTTC
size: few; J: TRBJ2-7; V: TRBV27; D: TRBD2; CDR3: CASAGGSSYEQYF; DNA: TGTGCCAGCGCGGGGGGGAGCTCCTACGAGCAGTACTTC
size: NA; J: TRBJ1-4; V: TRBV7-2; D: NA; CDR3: CASSVTGIANEKLFF; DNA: TGTGCCAGCAGCGTAACAGGGATAGCTAATGAAAAACTGTTTTTT
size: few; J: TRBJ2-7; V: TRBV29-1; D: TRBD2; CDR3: CSAPGGGNEQYF; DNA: TGCAGCGCCCCGGGGGGGGGAAACGAGCAGTACTTC
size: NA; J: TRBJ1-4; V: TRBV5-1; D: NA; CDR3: CASSLEQGGEKLFF; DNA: TGCGCCAGCAGCTTGGAACAGGGTGGTGAAAAACTGTTTTTT
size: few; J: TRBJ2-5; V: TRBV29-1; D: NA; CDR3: CSVAGLETQYF; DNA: TGCAGCGTTGCAGGGCTAGAGACCCAGTACTTC